Listed below are T cell receptor beta chains from one sample, sequenced in a study of blood T cells in healthy people across ages. TCRdb ran MiXCR on the 5' RACE reads and lists one entry per CDR3 protein. The table has about 380,000 distinct CDR3 sequences, roughly half seen once. Sequencing input: blood. The receptors stem from a man aged 55 to 70 in good health. Both conserved end residues are part of each CDR3. D genes are given only for firm matches. Only some rows state a clone size, as once, few, many or a class for expanded clones.

CDR3 DNA: TGTGCCAGCAGCTATGAAAGTTACACTGAAGCTTTCTTT; CDR3 protein: CASSYESYTEAFF; D gene: -; J gene: TRBJ1-1; V gene: TRBV7-2; clone size: many
CDR3 DNA: TGCGCCAGCAGCTTGGACGGACGAGTGGCTGAAGCTTTCTTT; CDR3 protein: CASSLDGRVAEAFF; D gene: -; J gene: TRBJ1-1; V gene: TRBV5-1; clone size: -
CDR3 DNA: TGCAGTGCTAGGTACCAGTCTCACTACAATGAGCAGTTCTTC; CDR3 protein: CSARYQSHYNEQFF; D gene: -; J gene: TRBJ2-1; V gene: TRBV20-1; clone size: -
CDR3 DNA: TGCGCCAGCAGCCAACCCGGGACAGGAGGCGAAAAACTGTTTTTT; CDR3 protein: CASSQPGTGGEKLFF; D gene: TRBD1; J gene: TRBJ1-4; V gene: TRBV4-3; clone size: many
CDR3 DNA: TGCAGCCATTCCCAGGACAGGGAAACGTCCTACGTGCAGTACTTC; CDR3 protein: CSHSQDRETSYVQYF; D gene: TRBD1; J gene: TRBJ2-7; V gene: TRBV29-1; clone size: -
CDR3 DNA: TGTGCCAGCAGGGGACAGGGGCCGAATGGCTACACCTTC; CDR3 protein: CASRGQGPNGYTF; D gene: TRBD1; J gene: TRBJ1-2; V gene: TRBV7-9; clone size: -
CDR3 DNA: TGTGCCAGCAGTTACTCGGCCAGTACCGGGTTTAACTATGGCTACACCTTC; CDR3 protein: CASSYSASTGFNYGYTF; D gene: -; J gene: TRBJ1-2; V gene: TRBV6-6; clone size: -
CDR3 DNA: TGCAGTGCTAGTCGGGGAGGTCTCTTAGCTAACTATGGCTACACCTTC; CDR3 protein: CSASRGGLLANYGYTF; D gene: -; J gene: TRBJ1-2; V gene: TRBV20-1; clone size: few
CDR3 DNA: TGTGCCAGCAGCTTAGGGCCCCCGGTCCACACAGATGTGCAGTACTTC; CDR3 protein: CASSLGPPVHTDVQYF; D gene: -; J gene: TRBJ2-7; V gene: TRBV13; clone size: many
CDR3 DNA: TGTGCCAGCAGCTTAGCGCGACCGGCCTACAATGAGCAGTTCTTC; CDR3 protein: CASSLARPAYNEQFF; D gene: -; J gene: TRBJ2-1; V gene: TRBV7-2; clone size: -